These 24 T cell receptor beta chains were all obtained from the same sample, sequenced in a study of immune heterogeneity within non-small cell lung tumors. CDR3 of TCR beta was amplified by multiplex PCR that used 32 V and 13 J primers. Using its own MiXCR run on the multiplex PCR reads, TCRdb lists one record per CDR3 protein. The table includes fewer than 25,000 distinct CDR3 sequences, 27% detected once. Samples each supplied 500 to 650 ng of bulk tumor genomic DNA as template. Biopsy collection occurred during surgery, with several far-apart biopsies per primary tumor. Before undergoing curative surgery, patients had newly diagnosed non-small cell lung cancer that was untreated. Sequenced sample: lung tumor tissue. The receptor source for this set is a man in his forties or fifties with non-small cell lung cancer.

This clonotype turned up a few times. One base away lies a much larger clone, so this may be a sequencing read error. The chain is built from TRBV11-2 and TRBJ2-7; unclear D gene. The CDR3 length is 16 residues. Germline values: CDR1 SGHAT, CDR2 FQNNGV. Trimming removed 7 bases at V and 3 bases at J, with 22 bases between. Here the CDR3 DNA reads TGTGCCAGCACCGCGAGTCGGACCGCGAGCTACTACGAGCAGTACTTC. It encodes CASTASRTASYYEQYF.

This clonotype occurred a few times. J is TRBJ2-5 and V is TRBV24-1; the D gene could be TRBD1 or TRBD2 (5 bases each). Trimming took 3 bases from V and 5 from J, leaving 30 bases between them. CDR3 size: 20 residues. Per the germline V gene, CDR1 is KGHDR and CDR2 is SFDVKD. The CDR3 DNA reads TGTGCCACCAGTGATAGTACAGAAAGAGGGGTTTTGTCTAATAGGGAGACCCAGTACTTC. Translation: CATSDSTERGVLSNRETQYF.

Note on this clonotype: At one end, the junction sequence differs from germline, possibly due to a read error. This chain links TRBV11-3 with TRBJ2-2; no reliable D call. The CDR3 spans 15 residues. Per germline, CDR1 SGHNT and CDR2 YENEEA. The CDR3 here is CAISSSAVTGGELFF. CDR3 nucleotide sequence: TGTGCCATCAGCTCTTCCGCGGTCACGGGCGGGGAGCTGTTTTTT.

A remark on this clonotype: A much larger clone is a single base away; this may be a read error. The chain couples TRBV5-6 to TRBJ1-1; D is undetermined. This CDR3 is built from 15 residues. Germline V lookup: CDR1 SGHDT, CDR2 YYEEEE. The CDR3 DNA is TGTGCCAACAGCTTGGGTGGGCTGGGGAACACTGAAGCTTTCTTT. It codes for CANSLGGLGNTEAFF.

This clonotype showed up many times. The rearrangement joins TRBV5-1 to TRBJ1-2; TRBD1 might be the D (5 bases). Deletions cut 2 bases from V and 3 bases from J, with 5 bases between. Per germline, CDR1 SGHRS and CDR2 YFSETQ. CDR3 length equals 12 residues. CDR3 protein: CASSLGDYGYTF. The CDR3 nucleotides are TGCGCCAGCAGCTTAGGGGACTATGGCTACACCTTC.

This clonotype was recorded at least ten times. This sequence joins TRBV2 and TRBJ1-3; 9 bases fit TRBD1. J was trimmed by 7 bases and V by 6 bases; bases with no gene match: 10. CDR3 size: 15 residues. In germline, CDR1 is SNHLY, CDR2 FYNNEI. The CDR3 DNA follows: TGTGCCAGCAGGGGAACAGGGGGCGCCGGGAACACCATATATTTT. Translated: CASRGTGGAGNTIYF.

In this sample, this clonotype is medium-sized. The J gene is TRBJ2-7, the V gene TRBV2; 7 bases map to TRBD1. V was clipped by 9 bases and J by 1 base; unmatched bases: 3. The CDR3 sequence is 12 residues long. Germline values: CDR1 SNHLY, CDR2 FYNNEI. In DNA form, the CDR3 reads TGTGCCAGTTGGGGACAGTCCTACGAGCAGTACTTC. Amino acid sequence: CASWGQSYEQYF.

A single count supports this clonotype. A much larger clone differs by one base, so this may be a read error. The CDR3 ends on some other residue instead of the conserved phenylalanine or tryptophan, so this is likely a read error. The V gene is TRBV19, the J gene TRBJ2-7; tentative D call: TRBD2 (6 bases). V was pared by 5 bases and J by 5 bases, with 13 bases between. This CDR3 comprises 13 residues. CDR1 and CDR2 from the germline V gene are LNHDA and SQIVND (reference sequence). The CDR3 here is CASSSRESHEQYS. Written as DNA, the CDR3 is TGTGCCAGTAGTTCCCGGGAGTCCCACGAGCAGTACTCC.

This clonotype was counted at least ten times. The chain links TRBV19 to TRBJ2-7; tentative D call: TRBD2 (6 bases). The V end was cut by 1 base, the J end by 7 bases, with 14 bases between. CDR1 is LNHDA, CDR2 SQIVND, per germline (reference sequence). This CDR3 is built from 14 residues. Written as DNA, the CDR3 is TGTGCCAGTAGTATAGTCGGAGGGTCGGGGGAGCAGTACTTC. Translating gives CASSIVGGSGEQYF. Using reference TRBV19 and TRBJ2-7 for the parts outside the CDR3, the full variable domain is DGGITQSPKYLFRKEGQNVTLSCEQNLNHDAMYWYRQDPGQGLRLIYYSQIVNDFQKGDIAEGYSVSREKKESFPLTVTSAQKNPTAFYLCASSIVGGSGEQYFGPGTRLTVT.

A remark on this clonotype: A much larger clone sits a single nucleotide away, making a read error possible. This chain links TRBV9 with TRBJ2-1; D may be TRBD2 (6 bases). The length of the CDR3 is 15 residues. CDR1 and CDR2 (germline): SGDLS, YYNGEE. The germline V and J ends were trimmed by 0 bases and 9 bases, with 16 bases remaining between them. The CDR3 loop is CASSVGSSVRGEQFF. CDR3 in DNA: TGTGCCAGCAGCGTAGGTTCTAGCGTGAGAGGTGAGCAGTTCTTC.

Turning to this clonotype: The junction departs from germline at one end; a sequencing error may be responsible. V usage is TRBV10-1 and J usage is TRBJ2-2; D unclear. CDR1 is WNHNN, CDR2 SYGVQD, per germline (reference sequence). This CDR3 spans 14 amino acids. For the CDR3, the DNA is TGCGCCAGCAATGAGAACCCCTTCACCGGGGAGCTGTTTTTT. Amino acid sequence: CASNENPFTGELFF.

This clonotype turned up a few times. This chain links TRBV14 with TRBJ1-2, with D uncertain. This CDR3 comprises 12 residues. Trimming stripped 0 bases from V and 5 bases from J, with 4 bases between. The V gene's germline CDR1 is SGHDN and CDR2 FVKESK. The CDR3 region has the DNA TGTGCCAGCAGCCAAGACGGGTATGGCTACACCTTC. Translated, it gives CASSQDGYGYTF.

In its sample, this clonotype was seen once. A much more abundant neighbour one base away suggests this may be a read error. The rearrangement links TRBV10-3 to TRBJ2-1; 9 bases agree with TRBD1. The CDR3 runs 15 residues. The V and J ends lost 5 bases and 6 bases, in that order; junction bases with no gene match: 8. Germline lookup yields CDR1 ENHRY and CDR2 SYGVKD. The CDR3 nucleotides read TGTGCCATCAGTAGGACGGGACAGGGTGGCAATGAGCAGTTCTTC. It specifies CAISRTGQGGNEQFF.

This clonotype appeared once. A much larger clone lies a single base off, so this may be a read error. The V gene is TRBV7-9, the J gene TRBJ1-2; no firm D call. The CDR3 spans 15 residues. Germline-derived CDR1 and CDR2 are SEHNR and FQNEAQ (reference sequence). The CDR3, as DNA: TGTGACAGCAGCTTAGCGAAAGCTTCGGCCTATGGCTACACCTTC. Translation: CDSSLAKASAYGYTF.

Ten or more counts support this clonotype. The rearrangement uses TRBV20-1 and TRBJ1-6; D remains unclear. V was trimmed by 3 bases and J by 14 bases, leaving 17 bases between them. This CDR3 spans 13 amino acids. CDR1 is DFQATT, CDR2 SNEGSKA, per germline (reference sequence). As DNA, the CDR3 is TGCAGTGCTAGTATGCAGGCGGGTGGAGCCCTCCACTTT. This sequence encodes CSASMQAGGALHF.

In its sample, this clonotype was seen many times. This rearrangement joins TRBV12-3 or TRBV12-4 to TRBJ2-7; TRBD1 might be the D (6 bases). V lost 5 bases to trimming and J lost 3 bases, with 11 bases between them. CDR3 size: 13 residues. The CDR3 protein is CASSLWTVYEQYF. The CDR3 DNA sequence: TGTGCCAGCAGTCTATGGACAGTCTACGAGCAGTACTTC.

The V call is TRBV19, the J call TRBJ2-1, with D possibly being TRBD2 (6 bases). Germline V lookup: CDR1 LNHDA, CDR2 SQIVND (reference sequence). Trimming took off 6 bases at V and 0 bases at J, with 6 bases between the two ends. The CDR3 consists of 13 residues. In nucleotides, the CDR3 is TGTGCCAGTAGGGGGGGCTCCTACAATGAGCAGTTCTTC. Amino acid sequence: CASRGGSYNEQFF.

This clonotype has at least ten counts. The chain joins TRBV19 to TRBJ2-2, with unresolved D. The ends were cut back, 7 bases at V and 3 bases at J, with 12 bases in the middle. The CDR3 totals 14 residues. CDR1 and CDR2 from the germline V gene are LNHDA and SQIVND (reference sequence). CDR3 coding DNA: TGTGCCAGTACCGGTGACTCCCACACCGGGGAGCTGTTTTTT. It is translated as CASTGDSHTGELFF.

This chain links TRBV12-5 with TRBJ2-1; D ambiguous. The CDR3 is 13 amino acids. Trimming shortened V by 5 bases and J by 9 bases, and 14 bases separated the two germline ends. Germline assignment: CDR1 LGHNT and CDR2 FRNRAP. CDR3 coding DNA: TGTGCTAGTGGTCCCCCCCAGACGTTTGAGCAGTTCTTC. Translation: CASGPPQTFEQFF.

Concerning this clonotype: Relative to the germline gene, one junction end is altered; a read error may explain this. The rearrangement uses TRBV20-1 and TRBJ2-4, with D perhaps TRBD2 (6 bases). The CDR3 has 15 residues. The germline V gene encodes CDR1 DFQATT and CDR2 SNEGSKA (reference sequence). The CDR3 spells CGASDPSLAKNIQYF. The CDR3 nucleotides are TGCGGTGCTAGCGACCCGTCGCTAGCCAAAAACATTCAGTACTTC.

V gene TRBV4-2 combines with J gene TRBJ2-2; 15 nucleotides line up with TRBD2. The CDR3 contains 21 residues. The J segment lost 4 bases and the V segment lost 0 bases, leaving 12 bases of the junction unmatched. Germline-derived CDR1 and CDR2 are LGHNA and YNFKEQ. The CDR3 sequence is CASSQDPGTSGRYPGTGELFF. DNA of the CDR3: TGTGCCAGCAGCCAAGATCCCGGGACTAGCGGGAGGTACCCGGGCACCGGGGAGCTGTTTTTT.

This clonotype turned up a few times. CDR3 nucleotides: TGTGCCAGTGCTGCAGGGGGATCCTACAATGAGCAGTTCTTC. Translation: CASAAGGSYNEQFF. The rearrangement joins TRBV10-3 to TRBJ2-1; 7 bases map to TRBD1. This CDR3 region has 14 residues. Germline-derived CDR1 and CDR2 are ENHRY and SYGVKD. Trimming at V came to 10 bases and at J to 1 base, leaving 7 bases not matched to a gene.

The V and J genes are TRBV7-6 and TRBJ1-1; D is possibly TRBD1 (5 bases). In germline, CDR1 is SGHVS, CDR2 FNYEAQ. This CDR3 spans 16 amino acids. V gave up 3 bases and J gave up 1 base, with 15 bases separating them. DNA of the CDR3: TGTGCCAGCAGCTTCCAGGGCCAAAGAACGAACACTGAAGCTTTCTTT. This sequence encodes CASSFQGQRTNTEAFF.

On this clonotype itself: A read error may explain this, as a much larger clone is one base away. V usage is TRBV11-1 and J usage is TRBJ2-1; TRBD2 matches 16 bases. This CDR3 region has 17 residues. Per the germline V gene, CDR1 is SGHAT and CDR2 is FQDESV (reference sequence). In DNA form, the CDR3 reads TGTGACAGCAGCTCGGGACTAGCGGGAGGGCAGGGCAATGAGCAGTTCTTC. Residues: CDSSSGLAGGQGNEQFF.